The 5 T cell receptor beta chains reported below all come from one sample, sequenced in a study of early T cells in non-severe SARS-CoV-2 infection. Each CDR3 protein is one row after TCRdb ran MiXCR on the 5' RACE reads. The sample shows around 70,000 distinct CDR3 sequences, more than 9% of them seen only once. Sequencing input: whole blood. The receptors here all came from an adult who was a healthcare worker with PCR-confirmed SARS-CoV-2 infection or an uninfected control (not recorded which).

This clonotype was seen a few times. The chain is built from TRBV7-9 and TRBJ2-7; 7 bases line up with TRBD1. The junction had 6 bases not matched to a gene; V was cut back by 5 bases and J by 2 bases. CDR3 length: 14 residues. Per germline, CDR1 SEHNR and CDR2 FQNEAQ (reference sequence). The CDR3 protein is CASSRDSPPYEQYF. DNA of the CDR3: TGTGCCAGCAGCAGGGACAGCCCTCCCTACGAGCAGTACTTC.

The chain recombines TRBV7-2 with TRBJ2-7, with D tentatively TRBD2 (7 bases). V lost 1 base and J lost 0, with 13 bases in between. The CDR3 has 16 amino acids. Looked up from germline, CDR1 is SGHTA and CDR2 is FQGNSA. The chain's CDR3 is CASSLEGGPSSYEQYF. CDR3 nucleotide sequence: TGTGCCAGCAGCTTAGAGGGGGGGCCCAGCTCCTACGAGCAGTACTTC.

This clonotype occurred many times. V is TRBV25-1 and J is TRBJ1-2, with 12 bases matching TRBD1. The CDR3 contains 18 residues. The junction had 10 bases not matched to a gene; V was cut back by 1 base and J by 4 bases. Germline values: CDR1 MGHDK, CDR2 SYGVNS. The CDR3 sequence is CASSESLRDRGRGYGYTF. Here the CDR3 DNA reads TGTGCCAGCAGTGAATCCCTCCGGGACAGGGGGCGAGGCTATGGCTACACCTTC.

The chain links TRBV12-3 or TRBV12-4 to TRBJ1-1, with D hard to call. V was shortened by 7 bases and J by 1 base, with 10 bases between the two germline ends. This CDR3 has 13 residues. CDR3 coding DNA: TGTGCCAGCAATAAGAACAGGAACACTGAAGCTTTCTTT. As protein: CASNKNRNTEAFF.

This clonotype appeared a single time. The V and J genes are TRBV6-5 and TRBJ2-5; TRBD1 aligns across 10 bases. V lost 5 bases and J lost 9; bases outside the gene matches: 6. CDR3 length equals 13 residues. In germline, CDR1 is MNHEY, CDR2 SVGAGI. The CDR3 DNA reads as TGTGCCAGCAGTCAGGGACAGGGGAAGTCCCAGTACTTC. Amino acid sequence: CASSQGQGKSQYF.